Following are 8 T cell receptor beta chains from one sample sequenced in a study of response to subunit inactivated influenza vaccine. Via MiXCR, TCRdb re-called the RT-PCR reads, giving one row per CDR3 protein. Counted here are under 200,000 distinct CDR3 sequences, approximately 12% occurring once; the ten biggest clones make up roughly 29%. The sample also formed part of further work on T cells expressing NK-cell markers. In that study: TCR beta cDNA was generated via 5'RACE template switching incorporating UMIs.

The source was CD8+ T cells sorted from PBMCs, collected 12 days after vaccination. Receptors originate from a man between 50 and 59 years old who received an inactivated influenza vaccine.

This clonotype has at least ten counts. V is TRBV14 and J is TRBJ1-1, with D perhaps TRBD1 (5 bases). The germline CDR1 and CDR2 sequences are SGHDN and FVKESK. Trimming left V 0 bases short and J 5 bases short, with 13 bases between. This CDR3 is built from 15 residues. Here the CDR3 reads CASSQEIEGMTEAFF. The CDR3 bases are TGTGCCAGCAGCCAAGAAATAGAGGGGATGACTGAAGCTTTCTTT.

The chain links TRBV6-1 to TRBJ2-7; D not resolved. Germline V gene sequence: CDR1 MNHNS, CDR2 SASEGT. The CDR3 sequence is 14 residues long. With 4 bases removed from V and 7 bases from J, the gap between germline ends came to 17 bases. The CDR3 loop is CASSAIRPTSEQYF. As DNA, the CDR3 is TGTGCCAGCAGTGCTATCAGACCGACCTCGGAGCAGTACTTC.

The chain combines TRBV9 with TRBJ1-3; D call uncertain. This CDR3 contains 13 residues. CDR1 and CDR2 (germline): SGDLS, YYNGEE. V gave up 6 bases and J gave up 0 bases, with 7 bases separating them. CDR3 region: CASTGRSGNTIYF. DNA of the CDR3: TGTGCCAGCACCGGACGCTCTGGAAACACCATATATTTT.

The chain is built from TRBV15 and TRBJ2-1; no reliable D call. Trimming shortened V by 1 base and J by 6 bases, and 10 bases separated the two germline ends. The germline V gene has CDR1 LNHNV and CDR2 YYDKDF (reference sequence). This CDR3 comprises 14 residues. The CDR3 region has the DNA TGTGCCACCAGCAGAGGCCGGACCCCCAATGAGCAGTTCTTC. Its protein product is CATSRGRTPNEQFF.

This clonotype has only a few counts. The J gene is TRBJ2-1, the V gene TRBV9, with 10 bases fitting TRBD2. The germline V gene encodes CDR1 SGDLS and CDR2 YYNGEE. Trimming cost V 0 bases and J 10 bases; bases outside gene matches: 1. This CDR3 is 13 amino acids long. CDR3 coding DNA: TGTGCCAGCAGCGTAGTTAGCGGGAGGGAGCAGTTCTTC. This codes for CASSVVSGREQFF.

This clonotype occurred a few times. This rearrangement joins TRBV7-9 to TRBJ2-6; D gene uncertain. In germline, CDR1 is SEHNR, CDR2 FQNEAQ (reference sequence). The CDR3 totals 16 residues. The V and J ends lost 1 base and 1 base respectively, with 8 bases between them. CDR3 in amino acids: CASSLVPGSGANVLTF. In nucleotides, the CDR3 is TGTGCCAGCAGCTTAGTCCCGGGTTCTGGGGCCAACGTCCTGACTTTC. The full variable domain, its missing parts supplied by reference TRBV7-9 and TRBJ2-6, is DTGVSQNPRHKITKRGQNVTFRCDPISEHNRLYWYRQTLGQGPEFLTYFQNEAQLEKSRLLSDRFSAERPKGSFSTLEIQRTEQGDSAMYLCASSLVPGSGANVLTFGAGSRLTVL.

This clonotype was picked up a small number of times. The chain employs TRBV7-9 and TRBJ1-2; D perhaps matches TRBD1 (6 bases). V lost 1 base, J lost 6 bases, and 12 bases lay in between. Germline CDR1 and CDR2: SEHNR and FQNEAQ (reference sequence). The CDR3 is made up of 14 amino acids. CDR3 loop: CASSLDAGANGYTF. The CDR3 DNA follows: TGTGCCAGCAGCTTAGATGCAGGGGCGAATGGCTACACCTTC.

This clonotype was seen at least ten times. This chain uses TRBV29-1 with TRBJ2-1, with D possibly called TRBD1 or TRBD2 (5 bases each). The germline V and J ends were trimmed by 5 bases and 4 bases, with 12 bases remaining between them. The CDR3 has 13 amino acids. CDR1 is SQVTM, CDR2 ANQGSEA, per germline. The DNA of the CDR3 is TGCAGCGTTCGGGACGGAGAGTACAATGAGCAGTTCTTC. Amino acids: CSVRDGEYNEQFF.